Reported below is one T cell receptor (beta chain). As processed by the authors: Counts of nucleated cells, estimated from reference gene primer amplification, were obtained. Measured with immunoSEQ multiplex PCR; TCRdb has only the in-frame clones, and not every one. That table supplies the V and J calls and clone size; D and trimming were determined from the DNA. The table includes about 24,000 clones, 87% detected once. This record comes from a study of blood T cell repertoires in COVID-19. The CDR3 has 15 amino acids. Germline V CDR1 and CDR2: SGHTA, FQGNSA. Trimming stripped 5 bases from V and 5 bases from J, with 13 bases between.

Source material: peripheral blood. The V and J genes are TRBV7-2 and TRBJ1-6; no clear D gene. The receptor was derived from a human donor with active COVID-19. The donor label of this sample is uncertain. The CDR3 sequence: CASSEHAADNSPLHF. The CDR3 DNA reads as TGTGCCAGCAGCGAGCATGCGGCAGATAATTCACCCCTCCACTTT.